This entry is about one T cell receptor (beta chain). The antigen remains unidentified. Germline CDR1 reads SGHDT; CDR2 reads YYEEEE. The CDR3 covers 15 residues. With the 5' RACE reads reprocessed, TCRdb shows one record per CDR3 protein and no DNA. Its table records about 540,000 distinct CDR3 sequences. This sample is drawn from a study of T cells expressing NK-cell markers. Overall study: The authors derived TCR beta repertoires from sorted CD3+CD56+NKG2C+, CD3+CD56+NKG2C- and CD3+CD56-NKG2C+ T cells. Eight donors were sequenced, of whom seven were HCMV-seropositive, while the remaining one was HCMV-seronegative.

Study results and caveats: Where several donors were concerned, these clonotypes also led the CD3+CD56-NKG2C+ fraction. A range of roughly 1.0-7.0% of CD8+ T cells consisted of dominant NKG2C+ clonotypes in more than five donors.

This chain uses TRBV5-6 with TRBJ2-3; absent DNA, TCRdb's TRBD2 call cannot be checked. The sequencing input was blood T cells: a sorted CD56 or NKG2C T cell subset, CD4+ or CD8+ T cells, or bulk PBMC T cells (not recorded which). The TCR was taken from a man aged 18 to 30 in good health. CDR3 region: CASSWGLVPADTQYF.